Below, 19 T cell receptor beta chains from the same sample are listed, as sequenced in a study of PD-L1 blockade in urothelial cancer. This table comes from immunoSEQ multiplex PCR, and its TCRdb copy is limited to in-frame clones, with some not included. The sample carries more than 40,000 clones, 86% recorded once. The material was PBMCs, obtained around atezolizumab (anti-PD-L1) treatment. The receptors derive from a man aged 55 to 69 with urothelial cancer.

This rearrangement joins TRBV6-1 to TRBJ1-4; D gene ambiguous. This CDR3 has 13 amino acids. Deletions cut 2 bases from V and 4 bases from J, with 5 bases between. In germline, CDR1 is MNHNS, CDR2 SASEGT. The CDR3 is CASSEPGNEKLFF. CDR3 nucleotides: TGTGCCAGCAGTGAACCCGGTAATGAAAAACTGTTTTTT.

This clone appeared a single time. The chain has TRBV7-9 and TRBJ2-5, with D possibly being TRBD2 (7 bases). V gave up 3 bases and J gave up 5 bases, with 10 bases separating them. The CDR3 is 13 amino acids. CDR1 and CDR2 (germline): SEHNR, FQNEAQ (reference sequence). In DNA form, the CDR3 reads TGTGCCAGCAGCTTGGGAGGGGGGGAGACCCAGTACTTC. Its protein is CASSLGGGETQYF.

The rearrangement uses TRBV6-5 and TRBJ2-1; 10 bases map to TRBD1. The CDR3 is 16 residues long. V lost 0 bases and J lost 6; bases outside the gene matches: 5. Germline CDR1 reads MNHEY; CDR2 reads SVGAGI. CDR3 loop: CASSYSWTGGSNEQFF. The CDR3 DNA is TGTGCCAGCAGTTACTCCTGGACAGGGGGATCCAATGAGCAGTTCTTC.

The chain links TRBV19 to TRBJ1-5; weak D call: TRBD1 (6 bases). The germline V gene encodes CDR1 LNHDA and CDR2 SQIVND (reference sequence). V lost 7 bases to trimming and J lost 2 bases, with 18 bases between them. CDR3 length: 16 residues. The CDR3 loop is CASTRGTGGRNQPQHF. As DNA, the CDR3 is TGTGCCAGTACCAGGGGAACAGGCGGCCGCAATCAGCCCCAGCATTTT.

CDR3: CASSVVAGGDYGYTF. CDR3 nucleotide sequence: TGTGCCAGCAGCGTAGTGGCAGGGGGTGACTATGGCTACACCTTC. The V call is TRBV9, the J call TRBJ1-2, with TRBD1 identical over 7 bases. This CDR3 contains 15 residues. Trimming took 0 bases from V and 3 from J; bases not matched to a gene: 5. Germline loops: CDR1 SGDLS, CDR2 YYNGEE.

This chain uses TRBV29-1 with TRBJ1-5, with TRBD1 identical over 7 bases. V dropped 7 bases and J dropped 0; count of bases not matched to a gene: 15. The CDR3 has 17 amino acids. Germline values: CDR1 SQVTM, CDR2 ANQGSEA. CDR3 in DNA: TGCAGCGCAGTCCTCCCAATCGACAGGGATAGCAATCAGCCCCAGCATTTT. It codes for CSAVLPIDRDSNQPQHF.

The genes are TRBV4-2 and TRBJ2-7; D is possibly TRBD1 (5 bases). The CDR3 has 14 residues. Germline CDR1 reads LGHNA; CDR2 reads YNFKEQ. With 2 bases removed from V and 7 bases from J, the gap between germline ends came to 15 bases. The CDR3 DNA sequence: TGTGCCAGCAGCCAAATGGGCAGGGTAGTAGAGCAGTACTTC. Its protein product is CASSQMGRVVEQYF.

This clone appeared once. This chain links TRBV15 with TRBJ1-2; 11 bases line up with TRBD1. The V segment lost 3 bases and the J segment 8 bases; nucleotides outside the gene matches: 2. CDR1 and CDR2 (germline): LNHNV, YYDKDF (reference sequence). The CDR3 has 13 amino acids. As DNA, the CDR3 is TGTGCCACCAGCAGGGGACAGGGGGGCGGCTACACCTTC. Its protein product is CATSRGQGGGYTF.

The CDR3, as DNA: TGTGCTAGTGGTCCGACCCGGGACAGGCTCTACGAGACCCAGTACTTC. It translates to CASGPTRDRLYETQYF. The rearrangement joins TRBV12-5 to TRBJ2-5, with TRBD1 identical over 8 bases. The CDR3 contains 16 residues. The V and J ends lost 5 bases and 5 bases, in that order; junction bases with no gene match: 13. Germline CDR1 reads LGHNT; CDR2 reads FRNRAP. Full variable domain (missing parts from reference TRBV12-5 and TRBJ2-5): DARVTQTPRHKVTEMGQEVTMRCQPILGHNTVFWYRQTMMQGLELLAYFRNRAPLDDSGMPKDRFSAEMPDATLATLKIQPSEPRDSAVYFCASGPTRDRLYETQYFGPGTRLLVL.

In this sample, this clone turned up once. This chain links TRBV5-1 with TRBJ2-1; possible D gene TRBD1, 5 bases. The CDR3 contains 16 residues. The germline V gene encodes CDR1 SGHRS and CDR2 YFSETQ. Trimming cost V 4 bases and J 1 base, with 15 bases left between them. CDR3 region: CASSPGQGSSYNEQFF. The CDR3 DNA reads TGCGCCAGCAGCCCGGGTCAGGGTTCGTCCTACAATGAGCAGTTCTTC.

The gene calls are TRBV7-3 and TRBJ2-7; the D gene is possibly TRBD2 (6 bases). Germline assignment: CDR1 SGHTA and CDR2 FQGTGA. Trimming took off 2 bases at V and 2 bases at J, with 13 bases between the two ends. CDR3 length: 15 residues. In DNA, the CDR3 is TGTGCCAGCAGCTTATTTTCGGGAGCCCCCTACGAGCAGTACTTC. It specifies CASSLFSGAPYEQYF.

The chain employs TRBV7-2 and TRBJ2-2, with TRBD1 as a possible D gene (6 bases). V was cut by 5 bases and J by 7 bases, with 17 bases left in between. The CDR3 has 15 amino acids. Germline V lookup: CDR1 SGHTA, CDR2 FQGNSA. The CDR3 region has the DNA TGTGCCAGCAGCGGCTCTCTTTTAGGGGGCGGGGAGCTGTTTTTT. Protein: CASSGSLLGGGELFF. Combining the CDR3 with reference TRBV7-2 and TRBJ2-2 gives the whole variable domain GAGVSQSPSNKVTEKGKDVELRCDPISGHTALYWYRQSLGQGLEFLIYFQGNSAPDKSGLPSDRFSAERTGGSVSTLTIQRTQQEDSAVYLCASSGSLLGGGELFFGEGSRLTVL.

The rearrangement uses TRBV6-5 and TRBJ2-3; 9 nucleotides match TRBD1. J was trimmed by 1 base and V by 6 bases; bases with no gene match: 5. This CDR3 is built from 15 residues. Germline loops: CDR1 MNHEY, CDR2 SVGAGI. The CDR3 region has the DNA TGTGCCAGCAGAACGGGACAGGGAGGCACAGATACGCAGTATTTT. Its protein is CASRTGQGGTDTQYF.

The rearrangement joins TRBV11-2 to TRBJ1-1; D unclear. Trimming cost V 0 bases and J 1 base, with 3 bases left between them. Germline V gene data show CDR1 as SGHAT and CDR2 as FQNNGV. The CDR3 is made up of 13 amino acids. This chain's CDR3 is CASSLDRNTEAFF. The CDR3 nucleotides are TGTGCCAGCAGCTTAGATAGGAACACTGAAGCTTTCTTT.

CDR3 in DNA: TGCGCCAGCGCCTACGGCCAGGCGAACACTGAAGCTTTCTTT. Amino acids: CASAYGQANTEAFF. The chain carries TRBV23-1 and TRBJ1-1; D not resolved. TRBV23-1 counts as an open reading frame of uncertain function. Trimming pared 8 bases from V and 1 base from J, leaving 14 bases between. The CDR3 contains 14 residues.

The chain couples TRBV4-3 to TRBJ1-1; D call uncertain. The V end lost 1 base, the J end lost 5 bases, and 20 bases lay between the germline ends. There are 17 residues in the CDR3. Germline V lookup: CDR1 LGHNA, CDR2 YSLEER. This CDR3 reads CASSQAWAAAGDTEAFF. CDR3 sequence (DNA): TGCGCCAGCAGCCAAGCCTGGGCGGCCGCCGGGGATACTGAAGCTTTCTTT.

V gene TRBV7-9 combines with J gene TRBJ2-5, with 7 bases fitting TRBD1. The CDR3 runs to 14 residues. The germline V gene encodes CDR1 SEHNR and CDR2 FQNEAQ (reference sequence). With V trimmed by 1 base and J by 4 bases, 3 bases remained unmatched. The CDR3 here is CASSLGQGVETQYF. CDR3 in DNA: TGTGCCAGCAGCTTAGGTCAGGGGGTAGAGACCCAGTACTTC.

The chain employs TRBV5-1 and TRBJ2-2; D call uncertain. From germline, CDR1 is SGHRS and CDR2 YFSETQ. Trimming shortened V by 0 bases and J by 1 base, and 4 bases separated the two germline ends. The CDR3 extends over 14 amino acids. Written as DNA, the CDR3 is TGCGCCAGCAGCTTGGAACAGAACACCGGGGAGCTGTTTTTT. Amino acids: CASSLEQNTGELFF.

The chain uses TRBV7-8 and TRBJ1-2; a possible D gene is TRBD1 (5 bases). The CDR3 is 16 residues long. Looked up from germline, CDR1 is SGHVS and CDR2 is FQNEAQ. V dropped 6 bases and J dropped 1 base, with 18 bases sitting between them. The CDR3 is CASSPEATVNNYGYTF. Written as DNA, the CDR3 is TGTGCCAGCAGTCCAGAGGCGACAGTAAATAACTATGGCTACACCTTC.